This T cell receptor beta chain was found in a study of blood T cell repertoires in COVID-19. About the study: PBMCs, B-cell-depleted T cells, or T cells were the source of the cDNA or gDNA that made up the material.

As concerns this clone: Other DNA sequences of this sample code for an identical CDR3.

Profiling relied on immunoSEQ multiplex PCR, and the TCRdb table lists in-frame clones only, not all of them. This table has 95,000 to 150,000 clones, nearly 90% appearing once. Germline CDR1 and CDR2: SGHTA and FQGNSA. Trimming took 0 bases from V and 1 from J, leaving 3 bases between them. The CDR3 runs to 14 residues. The V and J genes are TRBV7-2 and TRBJ2-2; no firm D call. Sequenced: peripheral blood. The TCR sequence derives from a woman aged 55-70 years with COVID-19, enrolled during active disease. The CDR3 is CASSLARNTGELFF. The CDR3 bases are TGTGCCAGCAGCTTAGCGAGGAACACCGGGGAGCTGTTTTTT.